This passage covers 2 T cell receptor beta chains from one sample sequenced in a study of blood T cell repertoires in COVID-19. Clones were sequenced by immunoSEQ multiplex PCR, and TCRdb holds only the in-frame ones, with some missing. The table has approximately 390,000 clones, approximately 88% seen once. Sequences were obtained from PBMCs or T cells enriched from blood (not recorded which). The receptors were gathered from a woman aged 40-49 years with acute COVID-19.

The chain employs TRBV24-1 and TRBJ2-5; possible D gene TRBD2, 5 bases. Germline values: CDR1 KGHDR, CDR2 SFDVKD. This CDR3 has 16 residues. V was trimmed by 3 bases and J by 3 bases, leaving 16 bases between them. This CDR3 reads CATSDGSTSWEETQYF. Here the CDR3 DNA reads TGTGCCACCAGTGATGGGAGTACCAGCTGGGAAGAGACCCAGTACTTC.

V and J are TRBV6-6 and TRBJ2-7; D not resolved. The CDR3 has 13 residues. V lost 0 bases and J lost 3, with 6 bases in between. From germline, CDR1 is MNHNY and CDR2 SVGAGI (reference sequence). CDR3 coding DNA: TGTGCCAGCAGTTACTCAGCCGTCTACGAGCAGTACTTC. Translating gives CASSYSAVYEQYF.